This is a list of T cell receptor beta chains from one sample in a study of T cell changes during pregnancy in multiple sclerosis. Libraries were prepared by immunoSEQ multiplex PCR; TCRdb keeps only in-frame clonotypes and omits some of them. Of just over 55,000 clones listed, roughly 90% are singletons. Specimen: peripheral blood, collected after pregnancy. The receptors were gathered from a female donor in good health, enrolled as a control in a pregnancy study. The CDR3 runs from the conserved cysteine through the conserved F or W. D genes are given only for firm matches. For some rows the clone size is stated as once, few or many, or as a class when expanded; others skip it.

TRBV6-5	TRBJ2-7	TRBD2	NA	TGTGCCAGCAGTTACCCCGGGACTAGCGGGTTATATGAGCAGTACTTC	CASSYPGTSGLYEQYF
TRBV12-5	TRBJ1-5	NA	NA	TGTGCTAGTGGTTTGGGGACTGCCTTACATCAGCCCCAGCATTTT	CASGLGTALHQPQHF
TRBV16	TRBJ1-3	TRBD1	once	TGTGCCAGCAGCCAATCCGGGACAGGGTTCGGAAACACCATATATTTT	CASSQSGTGFGNTIYF
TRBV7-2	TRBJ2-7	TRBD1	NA	TGTGCCAGCAGCTCGGGACAGGTCTCCTACGAGCAGTACTTC	CASSSGQVSYEQYF
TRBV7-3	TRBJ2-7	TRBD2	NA	TGTGCCAGCAGCTTAAATAGCGGGGCCCCCTACGAGCAGTACTTC	CASSLNSGAPYEQYF
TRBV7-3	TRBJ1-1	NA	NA	TGTGCCAGCAGCTTACAGGGGAACACTGAAGCTTTCTTT	CASSLQGNTEAFF
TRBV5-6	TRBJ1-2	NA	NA	TGTGCCAGCAGCCGTACAGGGAACTATGGCTACACCTTC	CASSRTGNYGYTF
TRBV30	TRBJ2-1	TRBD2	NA	TGTGCCTGGAGTGTACAAACCGCGGGGGGCTACAATGAGCAGTTCTTC	CAWSVQTAGGYNEQFF
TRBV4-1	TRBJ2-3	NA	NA	TGCGCCAGCAGCCAAGCCGGGGCAGATACGCAGTATTTT	CASSQAGADTQYF
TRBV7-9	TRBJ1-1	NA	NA	TGTGCCAGCAGCGTTAGGGGGTCGGACACTGAAGCTTTCTTT	CASSVRGSDTEAFF
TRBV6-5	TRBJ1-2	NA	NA	TGTGCCAGCAGTTACGTGGAGGGATATGGCTACACCTTC	CASSYVEGYGYTF
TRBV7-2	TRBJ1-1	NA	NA	TGTGCCAGCAGCTTAGGCAGGGGCGGCACTGAAGCTTTCTTT	CASSLGRGGTEAFF
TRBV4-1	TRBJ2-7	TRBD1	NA	TGCGCCAGCAGCCAAGCGGCCCCGGGACAGGGGGCCTACGAGCAGTACTTC	CASSQAAPGQGAYEQYF
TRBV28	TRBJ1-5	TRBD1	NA	TGTGCCAGTATCGATACAGGGGGCGGAGTGGGCAATCAGCCCCAGCATTTT	CASIDTGGGVGNQPQHF
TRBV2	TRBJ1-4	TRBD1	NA	TGTGCCAGCAGGGTCTTACCCCAGGGGGGACCTAATGAAAAACTGTTTTTT	CASRVLPQGGPNEKLFF
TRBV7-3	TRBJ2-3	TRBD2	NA	TGTGCCAGCAGCCCGGGGAGGGACACAGATACGCAGTATTTT	CASSPGRDTDTQYF
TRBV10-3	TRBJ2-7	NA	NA	TGTGCCATCGCGGGGAATCTTCCATACGAGCAGTACTTC	CAIAGNLPYEQYF
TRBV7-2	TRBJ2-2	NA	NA	TGTGCCAGCAGCTCCGGGGGGAACACCGGGGAGCTGTTTTTT	CASSSGGNTGELFF
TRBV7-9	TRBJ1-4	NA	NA	TGTGCCAGCAGCCCGGGGAGTAGACCCGGCAATGAAAAACTGTTTTTT	CASSPGSRPGNEKLFF
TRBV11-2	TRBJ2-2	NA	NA	TGTGCCAGCAGCTTAACCTCGGGGACCGGGGAGCTGTTTTTT	CASSLTSGTGELFF
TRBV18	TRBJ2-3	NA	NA	TGTGCCAGCTCACCAAAGGGGGGGCACACAGATACGCAGTATTTT	CASSPKGGHTDTQYF
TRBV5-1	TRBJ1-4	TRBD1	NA	TGCGCCAGCAGCTTGGGAGGGACAGATAATGAAAAACTGTTTTTT	CASSLGGTDNEKLFF
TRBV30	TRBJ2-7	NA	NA	TGTGCCTGTTATCAGGGGCTCTCCCTGAAAGAGCAGTACTTC	CACYQGLSLKEQYF
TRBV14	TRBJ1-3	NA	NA	TGTGCCAGCAGCCAAGTCTTGGGACTGCACTCTGGAAACACCATATATTTT	CASSQVLGLHSGNTIYF
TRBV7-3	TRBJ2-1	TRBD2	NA	TGTGCCAGCAGCATTACTAGCGGGGGGGCCTTTGAGCAGTTCTTC	CASSITSGGAFEQFF
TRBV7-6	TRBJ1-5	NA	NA	TGTGCCAGCAGCTGGGGGCCCGGTAGCAATCAGCCCCAGCATTTT	CASSWGPGSNQPQHF
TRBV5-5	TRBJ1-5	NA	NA	TGTGCCAGCAGCCTTCAGGCTTATCAGCCCCAGCATTTT	CASSLQAYQPQHF
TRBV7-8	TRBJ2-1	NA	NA	TGTGCCAGCAGTCCAGTCAACAGGGCGGACAATGAGCAGTTCTTC	CASSPVNRADNEQFF
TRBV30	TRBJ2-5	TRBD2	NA	TGTGCCTGGGGAGCGGGGGGGCGACAAGAGACCCAGTACTTC	CAWGAGGRQETQYF
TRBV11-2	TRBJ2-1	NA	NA	TGTGCCAGCAGCTCCCGACTAGATGAGCAGTTCTTC	CASSSRLDEQFF
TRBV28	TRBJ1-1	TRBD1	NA	TGTGCCAGCAGTTCGGGACAGGGGGCTGAAGCTTTCTTT	CASSSGQGAEAFF
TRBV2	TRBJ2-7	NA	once	TGTGCCAGCACCGGTAACTACGAGCAGTACTTC	CASTGNYEQYF
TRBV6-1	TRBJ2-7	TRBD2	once	TGTGCCAGCGAGCTAGCGGGAGGTATAGAGCAGTACTTC	CASELAGGIEQYF
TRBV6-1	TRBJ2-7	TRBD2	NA	TGTGCCAGCAGTGAGTCCCTGGGGACTATCTTCGAGCAGTACTTC	CASSESLGTIFEQYF
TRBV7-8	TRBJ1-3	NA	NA	TGTGCCAGCAGCTTAGTACAGGCTGGAAACACCATATATTTT	CASSLVQAGNTIYF
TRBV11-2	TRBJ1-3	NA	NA	TGTGCCAGCGGGTTGGAGGTCTCTGGAAACACCATATATTTT	CASGLEVSGNTIYF
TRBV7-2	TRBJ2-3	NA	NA	TGTGCCAGCAGCCCCCTTCGGCGGACAGATACGCAGTATTTT	CASSPLRRTDTQYF
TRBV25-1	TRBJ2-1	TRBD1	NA	TGTGCCAGCAGTGAATATTCCGCGGCGACAGGGGTAAATGAGCAGTTCTTC	CASSEYSAATGVNEQFF
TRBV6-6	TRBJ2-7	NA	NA	TGTGCCAGCACCTGGGCCGAACAGCTTACTTACGAGCAGTACTTC	CASTWAEQLTYEQYF
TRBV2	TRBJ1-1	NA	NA	TGTGCCACCTTGACAGGGAACACTGAAGCTTTCTTT	CATLTGNTEAFF
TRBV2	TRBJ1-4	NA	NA	TGTGCCAGCAGTGAAGAGCAGGTCGAGGAAAAACTGTTTTTT	CASSEEQVEEKLFF
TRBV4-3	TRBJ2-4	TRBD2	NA	TGCGCCAGCAGCCCTGGAGGACTAGCGGTAGGCATTCAGTACTTC	CASSPGGLAVGIQYF
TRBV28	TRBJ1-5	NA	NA	TGTGCCAGCAGTTTATTCGGACAGAACAATCAGCCCCAGCATTTT	CASSLFGQNNQPQHF
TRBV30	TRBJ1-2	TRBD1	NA	TGTGCCTGCCTACTAAGGCCGACAGGGGTAGATAAGGGCTACACCTTC	CACLLRPTGVDKGYTF
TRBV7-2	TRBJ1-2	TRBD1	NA	TGTGCCAGCAGCTTAAGGGGACAGGGGGCGAATCCAGCTAACTATGGCTACACCTTC	CASSLRGQGANPANYGYTF
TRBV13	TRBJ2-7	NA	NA	TGTGCCAGCAGCTCGGTATCCCTGGACGAGCAGTACTTC	CASSSVSLDEQYF
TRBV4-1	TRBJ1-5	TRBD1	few	TGCGCCAGCAGCCGAACCGTACAGGGGAGAAATCAGCCCCAGCATTTT	CASSRTVQGRNQPQHF
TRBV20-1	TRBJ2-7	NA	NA	TGCAGTGCTAGTGCATCACGCGAGCAGTACTTC	CSASASREQYF
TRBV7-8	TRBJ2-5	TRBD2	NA	TGTGCCAGCAGCCTACTCTATTCTAGCGGCCCAGGGGAGACCCAGTACTTC	CASSLLYSSGPGETQYF
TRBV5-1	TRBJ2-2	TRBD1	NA	TGCGCCAGCAGCTCCAGGACAGGCGTTAACACCGGGGAGCTGTTTTTT	CASSSRTGVNTGELFF
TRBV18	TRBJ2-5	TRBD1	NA	TGTGCCAGCTCACCAGAGGGGGCGAGACAAGAGACCCAGTACTTC	CASSPEGARQETQYF
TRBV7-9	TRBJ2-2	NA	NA	TGTGCCAGCAGCTTAGCAAGCATTAACGGGGAGCTGTTTTTT	CASSLASINGELFF
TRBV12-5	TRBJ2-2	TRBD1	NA	TGTGCTAGTGGTTTGGTTCAGGGGGACACCGGGGAGCTGTTTTTT	CASGLVQGDTGELFF
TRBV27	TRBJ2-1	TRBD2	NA	TGTGCCAGCAGTCTTAGCGGGACGTACAGGGAGCAGTTCTTC	CASSLSGTYREQFF
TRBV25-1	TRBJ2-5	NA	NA	TGTGCCAGCAGTGAATCCCCGGGGGTGACAGGGCCGGGAGAGACCCAGTACTTC	CASSESPGVTGPGETQYF
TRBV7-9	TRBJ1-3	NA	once	TGTGCCAGCACCCCCCTCTGGTTGAGCTCTGGAAACACCATATATTTT	CASTPLWLSSGNTIYF
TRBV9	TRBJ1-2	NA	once	TGTGCCAGCAGCCCCCTGGGGGCGAGTGGCTACACCTTC	CASSPLGASGYTF
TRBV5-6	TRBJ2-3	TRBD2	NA	TGTGCCAGCAGCTTAGTGGTTAGCGGGGCAGAGACGCAGTATTTT	CASSLVVSGAETQYF